Below, 5 T cell receptor beta chains from the same sample are listed, as sequenced in a study of blood T cell repertoires in COVID-19. Clones were sequenced by immunoSEQ multiplex PCR, and TCRdb holds only the in-frame ones, with some missing. Of about 53,000 clones in the sample, 90% to 95% were seen once. The sequenced sample consisted of peripheral blood. These receptors all stem from a human donor in a cohort sampled during active COVID-19.

The chain links TRBV27 to TRBJ1-2; TRBD1 is a possible D gene (6 bases). This CDR3 is 15 amino acids long. V lost 2 bases and J 2 bases, leaving 12 bases between the germline ends. CDR1 MNHEY and CDR2 SMNVEV come from the germline V gene (reference sequence). The CDR3 protein is CASSLRGGQNYGYTF. The CDR3 DNA reads TGTGCCAGCAGTTTACGTGGCGGACAGAACTATGGCTACACCTTC.

The chain combines TRBV6-6 with TRBJ2-5; TRBD1 aligns across 7 bases. Germline loops: CDR1 MNHNY, CDR2 SVGAGI (reference sequence). The CDR3 is 14 residues long. V shed 7 bases, J shed 4 bases, and the junction held 9 bases outside the gene matches. CDR3 sequence: CASTYRGGRETQYF. The CDR3 region has the DNA TGTGCCAGCACCTACAGGGGTGGAAGAGAGACCCAGTACTTC.

The chain combines TRBV5-6 with TRBJ1-5; TRBD1 aligns across 11 bases. This CDR3 region has 14 residues. The J segment lost 9 bases and the V segment lost 4 bases, leaving 6 bases of the junction unmatched. The germline gives CDR1 SGHDT, CDR2 YYEEEE. CDR3 loop: CASSPGQGAAPQHF. For the CDR3, the DNA is TGTGCCAGCAGCCCCGGACAGGGGGCAGCGCCCCAGCATTTT.

The chain links TRBV19 to TRBJ2-5; 9 bases fit TRBD2. Germline V CDR1 and CDR2: LNHDA, SQIVND (reference sequence). The CDR3 extends over 15 amino acids. J lost 4 bases, V lost 3 bases, and 6 bases had no gene match. In DNA form, the CDR3 reads TGTGCCAGTAGTATCCAAGCGGGGGGCGTAGAGACCCAGTACTTC. Translating gives CASSIQAGGVETQYF. Full variable domain (remainder filled in from reference TRBV19 and TRBJ2-5): DGGITQSPKYLFRKEGQNVTLSCEQNLNHDAMYWYRQDPGQGLRLIYYSQIVNDFQKGDIAEGYSVSREKKESFPLTVTSAQKNPTAFYLCASSIQAGGVETQYFGPGTRLLVL.

The genes are TRBV5-8 and TRBJ2-1, with no clear D. Germline CDR1 SGHTS, CDR2 YDEGEE. This CDR3 comprises 10 residues. V lost 4 bases and J lost 15, with 11 bases in between. CDR3 sequence (DNA): TGTGCCAGCAGCGATTTTCTAGGGTTCTTC. This translates into CASSDFLGFF.